Listed below are T cell receptor beta chains from one sample, sequenced in a study of type 1 regulatory T cells. These TCRs' antigens remain unknown. TCRdb independently ran MiXCR on the reads; one entry per CDR3 protein. The sample lists fewer than 80,000 distinct CDR3 sequences, about 20% occurring once. The sequenced sample consisted of cultured type 1 regulatory T (Tr1) cells, either the whole culture or a sorted fraction (not recorded which). All receptors come from a human donor in good health. CDR3s include the opening cysteine and the closing phenylalanine or tryptophan. D genes are given only for firm matches. Clone size appears in some rows only: once, few, many, or a class for an expanded clone.

size	V	D	J	DNA	CDR3
NA	TRBV19	NA	TRBJ1-4	TGTGCCAGTAGTGCCTACCCTGCAACTAATGAAAAACTGTTTTTT	CASSAYPATNEKLFF
NA	TRBV2	NA	TRBJ1-5	TGTGCCAGCAGGCGGGAGTGGGGCGCCTATCAGCCCCAGCATTTT	CASRREWGAYQPQHF
NA	TRBV6-5	TRBD1	TRBJ1-1	TGTGCCAGCAGTTACTCCGGGACAGTTTCCACTGAAGCTTTCTTT	CASSYSGTVSTEAFF
few	TRBV19	TRBD1	TRBJ1-1	TGTGCCAGTAGGAAAGGACAGGTGAACACTGAAGCTTTCTTT	CASRKGQVNTEAFF
NA	TRBV5-1	NA	TRBJ1-2	TGCGCCAGCAGCTTAGACAGGACCTATGGCTACACCTTC	CASSLDRTYGYTF
many	TRBV9	NA	TRBJ1-6	TGTGCCAGCAGCGTAGGGCCCTCCGATTCACCCCTCCACTTT	CASSVGPSDSPLHF
few	TRBV7-2	TRBD1	TRBJ1-4	TGTGCCGGCAGACGGGACAGAAATAATGAAAAACTGTTTTTT	CAGRRDRNNEKLFF
NA	TRBV20-1	TRBD2	TRBJ2-4	TGCAGTGCTAGATTAGCGGGAACGGCCAAAAACATTCAGTACTTC	CSARLAGTAKNIQYF
few	TRBV27	NA	TRBJ1-2	TGTGCCACCCGGTCTTTCTATGGCTACACCTTC	CATRSFYGYTF
NA	TRBV20-1	TRBD1	TRBJ2-5	TGCAGTGCTAGGGGGACAGGGGGGCGGGAGACCCAGTACTTC	CSARGTGGRETQYF
many	TRBV3-1	NA	TRBJ2-7	TGTGCCAGCAGCCAAATCTCCTACGAGCAGTACTTC	CASSQISYEQYF
NA	TRBV25-1	TRBD2	TRBJ2-3	TGTGCCAGCAGCCCCGGGACTAGCGGTTTCACAGATACGCAGTATTTT	CASSPGTSGFTDTQYF
few	TRBV5-1	TRBD1	TRBJ1-2	TGCGCCAGCAGCGGACAGACAGGGAACTATGGCTACACCTTC	CASSGQTGNYGYTF
few	TRBV5-1	NA	TRBJ2-5	TGCGCCAGCAGCCGAACCCAAGAGACCCAGTACTTC	CASSRTQETQYF
many	TRBV20-1	NA	TRBJ1-1	TGCAGTGCTAGGGCGGACAGATACACTGAAGCTTTCTTT	CSARADRYTEAFF
few	TRBV28	TRBD2	TRBJ2-3	TGTGCCAGCAGCCGGAGACTAGCGCCCGACACAGATACGCAGTATTTT	CASSRRLAPDTDTQYF
NA	TRBV7-2	NA	TRBJ2-4	TGTGCCAGCAGCTCCTCAGTGGCCAAAAACATTCAGTACTTC	CASSSSVAKNIQYF
NA	TRBV3-1	TRBD2	TRBJ2-1	TGTGCCAGCAGCCAACTACCCGGGGGGGCCGATGAGCAGTTCTTC	CASSQLPGGADEQFF
NA	TRBV20-1	NA	TRBJ1-1	TGCAGTGCTAGAGCAGGCCTTTTGAACACTGAAGCTTTCTTT	CSARAGLLNTEAFF
NA	TRBV27	TRBD1	TRBJ2-3	TGTGCCAGCAGAAGCCGGGACAGGGTTAGCACAGATACGCAGTATTTT	CASRSRDRVSTDTQYF
few	TRBV20-1	NA	TRBJ2-7	TGCAGTGTCCGGACGGGAAGCTACGAGCAGTACTTC	CSVRTGSYEQYF
NA	TRBV19	NA	TRBJ1-2	TGTGCCAGTAGTCGGTATGGCTACACCTTC	CASSRYGYTF
few	TRBV29-1	NA	TRBJ2-3	TGCAGCGTTCGTAGTAGTTCAGATACGCAGTATTTT	CSVRSSSDTQYF
NA	TRBV27	TRBD2	TRBJ2-7	TGTGCCAGCATGCCCCTAGCGGACCCGGGAGAGCAGTACTTC	CASMPLADPGEQYF
NA	TRBV12-3/TRBV12-4	NA	TRBJ2-7	TGTGCCAGCACTTCATATGGGGGTCAGGCCTACGAGCAGTACTTC	CASTSYGGQAYEQYF
few	TRBV5-5	TRBD1	TRBJ2-7	TGTGCCAGCAGCCGAATGACAGGGGGCGGGAGGTTCTACGAGCAGTACTTC	CASSRMTGGGRFYEQYF
few	TRBV3-1	NA	TRBJ2-1	TGTGCCAGCAGCCGAGGAGGGCCTTACTACAATGAGCAGTTCTTC	CASSRGGPYYNEQFF
many	TRBV20-1	TRBD2	TRBJ2-1	TGCAGTGCTAGAGACCCTTTCGGGAGCGGGAGAACCTACAATGAGCAGTTCTTC	CSARDPFGSGRTYNEQFF
few	TRBV5-5	NA	TRBJ1-3	TGTGCCAGCAGCCCCCCGACTGCCGGAAACACCATATATTTT	CASSPPTAGNTIYF
few	TRBV7-2	NA	TRBJ2-1	TGTGCCAGCAGCTTAGACGGAGCGGTCAATGAGCAGTTCTTC	CASSLDGAVNEQFF
NA	TRBV3-1	NA	TRBJ1-2	TGTGCCAGCAGCACCCGAAAGACAGGAGCGAGGGGCTACACCTTC	CASSTRKTGARGYTF
NA	TRBV5-1	NA	TRBJ1-1	TGCGCCAGCAGCGGGTCGACAGGGAACACTGAAGCTTTCTTT	CASSGSTGNTEAFF
NA	TRBV5-5	NA	TRBJ2-1	TGTGCCAGCAGCCAACCGGGACTCGGGAACCAGTTCTTC	CASSQPGLGNQFF
NA	TRBV7-3	NA	TRBJ1-1	TGTGCCAGCAGCCAAGGGGGGAACACTGAAACTTTCTTT	CASSQGGNTETFF
few	TRBV7-2	TRBD2	TRBJ2-3	TGTGCCAGCAGCTCCCAGAGAAGCGGGAGGGCGCGGGATACGCAGTATTTT	CASSSQRSGRARDTQYF
NA	TRBV19	NA	TRBJ2-5	TGTGCCAGTAGTCTCACCAGGAGCCGGGAGACCCAGTACTTC	CASSLTRSRETQYF
NA	TRBV4-2	NA	TRBJ2-3	TGTGCCAGCAGCCAAGATCTTGAGACCCTAGGAGATACGCAGTATTTT	CASSQDLETLGDTQYF
NA	TRBV27	NA	TRBJ2-6	TGTGCCAGGAGTATCAGTGGGGCCAACGTCCTGACTTTC	CARSISGANVLTF
few	TRBV5-1	NA	TRBJ2-7	TGCGCCAGCAGCTTACTAGGGTTTGTCGACGAGCAGTACTTC	CASSLLGFVDEQYF
many	TRBV7-8	TRBD1	TRBJ1-2	TGTGCCAGCAGCCAACAGGGGGGCTACACCTTC	CASSQQGGYTF
NA	TRBV27	TRBD1	TRBJ2-2	TGTGCCAGTCGAAGACAGGGTTCCGGGGAGCTGTTTTTT	CASRRQGSGELFF
few	TRBV29-1	NA	TRBJ2-5	TGCAGCGTTCCAGAAGCTAACCAAGAGACCCAGTACTTC	CSVPEANQETQYF
few	TRBV20-1	NA	TRBJ2-6	TGCAGTGCTACCAGGGGGGACTCTGGGGCCAACGTCCTGACTTTC	CSATRGDSGANVLTF
NA	TRBV10-3	NA	TRBJ2-4	TGTGCCATCAGTGACGAAGGGGCCGGGGCCAAAAACATTCAGTACTTC	CAISDEGAGAKNIQYF
few	TRBV12-3/TRBV12-4	NA	TRBJ1-5	TGTGCCAGCAGTGGGGACACCGTCAATCAGCCCCAGCATTTT	CASSGDTVNQPQHF
few	TRBV20-1	NA	TRBJ1-6	TGCAGTGCTAGGGCGCGCAGGCCGAGCTCCTATAATTCACCCCTCCACTTT	CSARARRPSSYNSPLHF
few	TRBV10-3	NA	TRBJ2-3	TGTGCCATCAGTGACCCCCAGCTCACAGATACGCAGTATTTT	CAISDPQLTDTQYF
NA	TRBV20-1	NA	TRBJ2-5	TGCAGTGCTAGAGATGGTGGAAAGGCGGAGACCCAGTACTTC	CSARDGGKAETQYF
NA	TRBV5-1	NA	TRBJ2-5	TGCGCCAGCAGGCAGACCCGACAAGAGACCCAGTACTTC	CASRQTRQETQYF
NA	TRBV5-1	TRBD2	TRBJ2-7	TGCGCCAGCAGCTTTAGGTCTAGCGGGAACTACGAGCAGTACTTC	CASSFRSSGNYEQYF
NA	TRBV15	TRBD1	TRBJ2-7	TGTGCCACCGGGGACAGGGGGTACGAGCAGTACTTC	CATGDRGYEQYF
NA	TRBV5-1	NA	TRBJ1-2	TGCGCCAGCAGCCCGGGGGACCGTGGCTACACCTTC	CASSPGDRGYTF
few	TRBV3-1	NA	TRBJ2-7	TGTGCCAGCAGCCAAGGCAGCCACGAGCAGTACTTC	CASSQGSHEQYF
NA	TRBV7-2	NA	TRBJ2-6	TGTGCCAGCAGCTTGACTTCCCTTGGGGCCAACGTCCTGACTTTC	CASSLTSLGANVLTF
NA	TRBV25-1	NA	TRBJ1-2	TGTGCCAGCAGAAGAGGGGCTCAATCAGGTGGCTACACCTTC	CASRRGAQSGGYTF
NA	TRBV4-3	NA	TRBJ2-7	TGCGCCAGCAGCCAAGATGGGTACGAGCAGTACTTC	CASSQDGYEQYF